The 30 T cell receptor beta chains listed next were all sequenced from one sample in a study of regulatory T cells in long-lasting Graves disease. This sample's time point: newly diagnosed GD, antithyroid drugs for less than 3 months. From PBMCs, RNA was extracted and then used to make the TCR library. Sequencing libraries for TCR beta were prepared with iRepertoire HTBI primers and Arm-PCR of CDR3 regions. TCRdb reprocessed the multiplex PCR reads with MiXCR, giving one entry per CDR3 protein. The repertoire has some 490,000 distinct CDR3 sequences, 12% of them found once; the top ten carry 7.5% to 9%. The same specimen was also included in a second study, on T cells in Graves' hyperthyroidism and ophthalmopathy.

Sample: peripheral blood mononuclear cells (PBMCs), taken at new diagnosis, from a patient treated with antithyroid drugs. The receptor set was obtained from a woman between 25 and 40 years old with Graves disease.

The table lists this clonotype with many counts. The V and J genes are TRBV7-3 and TRBJ2-1; 13 bases fit TRBD2. J gave up 9 bases and V 5 bases, and 4 bases lay outside the gene matches. CDR1 SGHTA and CDR2 FQGTGA come from the germline V gene. The CDR3 length is 14 residues. DNA of the CDR3: TGTGCCAGCAGCCGGACTAGCGGGAGTGCTGAGCAGTTCTTC. This encodes CASSRTSGSAEQFF. Based on the CDR3 plus reference TRBV7-3 and TRBJ2-1, the full variable domain is GAGVSQTPSNKVTEKGKYVELRCDPISGHTALYWYRQSLGQGPEFLIYFQGTGAADDSGLPNDRFFAVRPEGSVSTLKIQRTERGDSAVYLCASSRTSGSAEQFFGPGTRLTVL.

The chain carries TRBV2 and TRBJ2-7; D gene uncertain. This CDR3 has 14 residues. The V end was cut by 5 bases, the J end by 0 bases, with 11 bases between. From germline, CDR1 is SNHLY and CDR2 FYNNEI. The CDR3 reads CASSNPLGSYEQYF. CDR3 DNA sequence: TGTGCCAGCAGTAATCCGTTGGGCTCCTACGAGCAGTACTTC. Drawing the rest from reference TRBV2 and TRBJ2-7, the complete variable domain is EPEVTQTPSHQVTQMGQEVILRCVPISNHLYFYWYRQILGQKVEFLVSFYNNEISEKSEIFDDQFSVERPDGSNFTLKIRSTKLEDSAMYFCASSNPLGSYEQYFGPGTRLTVT.

This clonotype was seen a few times. The V and J genes are TRBV6-2 or TRBV6-3 and TRBJ2-1; TRBD1 aligns across 10 bases. J gave up 2 bases and V 6 bases, and 4 bases lay outside the gene matches. Per the germline V gene, CDR1 is MNHEY and CDR2 is SVGEGT. The CDR3 has 15 amino acids. DNA for the CDR3: TGTGCCAGCAGAAAGGACAGGGGGGCCTACAATGAGCAGTTCTTC. Translation: CASRKDRGAYNEQFF.

This clonotype was detected ten times or more. The rearrangement joins TRBV9 to TRBJ1-3, with 8 nucleotides matching TRBD1. The germline V gene has CDR1 SGDLS and CDR2 YYNGEE. The CDR3 covers 14 residues. With 7 bases clipped from V and 5 bases from J, the junction kept 8 bases outside the gene matches. CDR3 protein: CASSPGTGRNTIYF. DNA for the CDR3: TGTGCCAGCTCTCCCGGGACAGGCAGAAACACCATATATTTT.

The sample holds many counts of this clonotype. The chain joins TRBV3-1 to TRBJ2-1; no clear D gene. Germline V lookup: CDR1 LGHDT, CDR2 YNNKEL (reference sequence). Trimming shortened V by 6 bases and J by 8 bases, and 14 bases separated the two germline ends. The length of the CDR3 is 13 residues. The CDR3 DNA is TGTGCCAGCAGACAACTGGGCTGGGATGAGCAGTTCTTC. This gives the protein CASRQLGWDEQFF.

This clonotype was seen more than once but under ten times. The CDR3 end shows no conserved phenylalanine or tryptophan, and so a read error is likely. It is unclear where the CDR3 begins or ends on the DNA, so no DNA is shown, and the CDR3 is as TCRdb lists it. The chain carries TRBV20-1 and TRBJ2-1; TRBD2, the table's D call, lacks a check against the DNA. The germline CDR1 and CDR2 sequences are DFQATT and SNEGSKA (reference sequence). The CDR3 adds up to 13 amino acids, both ends counted. The CDR3 here is CSARASPGERDSL.

This chain links TRBV4-3 with TRBJ2-7, with 14 bases matching TRBD2. Per the germline V gene, CDR1 is LGHNA and CDR2 is YSLEER. V lost 5 bases to trimming and J lost 3 bases; unmatched junction nucleotides: 6. The CDR3 runs to 16 residues. The CDR3 DNA sequence: TGCGCCAGCAGCGACGGACTAGCGGGAGGTATCTACGAGCAGTACTTC. Amino acid sequence: CASSDGLAGGIYEQYF.

This clonotype has ten or more counts. The V call is TRBV3-1, the J call TRBJ2-5; the match to TRBD2 covers 7 bases. This CDR3 spans 15 amino acids. Losses at the gene ends were 3 bases for V and 7 bases for J; bases not matched to a gene: 11. Germline CDR1 and CDR2: LGHDT and YNNKEL (reference sequence). The CDR3 loop reads CASSHEPGPGGTQYF. The CDR3, as DNA: TGTGCCAGCAGCCACGAACCGGGACCGGGGGGGACCCAGTACTTC.

This clonotype was recorded many times. The genes are TRBV11-3 and TRBJ2-1; the D gene is possibly TRBD1 (6 bases). Trimming removed 5 bases from V and 5 bases from J, with 13 bases in between. This CDR3 has 14 residues. CDR1 is SGHNT, CDR2 YENEEA, per germline. The CDR3 region is CASSARQENNEQFF. In nucleotides, the CDR3 is TGTGCCAGCAGCGCCAGACAGGAAAACAATGAGCAGTTCTTC.

This clonotype was seen many times. The chain recombines TRBV12-3 or TRBV12-4 with TRBJ2-7, with 8 bases identical to TRBD1. J was trimmed by 4 bases and V by 7 bases; bases with no gene match: 6. This CDR3 is 13 amino acids long. CDR3: CASTRDRKYEQYF. In DNA form, the CDR3 reads TGTGCCAGCACCCGGGACAGGAAGTACGAGCAGTACTTC.

This clonotype was detected many times. This chain joins TRBV6-5 and TRBJ1-6; no clear D gene. Germline V gene lookup returns CDR1 MNHEY and CDR2 SVGAGI. CDR3 length: 15 amino acids. V was cut by 0 bases and J by 4 bases, with 7 bases left in between. CDR3 bases: TGTGCCAGCAGTTACTCGACGGCATATAATTCACCCCTCCACTTT. It codes for CASSYSTAYNSPLHF.

The table lists this clonotype with many counts. The V and J genes are TRBV30 and TRBJ2-1, with TRBD2 matching 9 bases. V lost 4 bases to trimming and J lost 7 bases; unmatched junction nucleotides: 8. CDR1 GTSNPN and CDR2 SVGIG come from the germline V gene (reference sequence). The CDR3 extends over 14 amino acids. CDR3 DNA: TGTGCCTGGAAGCAGCGCGGGAGGGGGAATGAGCAGTTCTTC. Translation gives CAWKQRGRGNEQFF.

In this sample, this clonotype turned up a few times. This chain links TRBV3-1 with TRBJ2-6; TRBD2 is a possible D gene (5 bases). CDR3 size: 13 residues. The germline V gene encodes CDR1 LGHDT and CDR2 YNNKEL (reference sequence). V lost 4 bases and J 13 bases, leaving 14 bases between the germline ends. The CDR3 nucleotides are TGTGCCAGCAGCCTGCGAGGGTCGTGGGTCCTGACTTTC. Translation gives CASSLRGSWVLTF.

This clonotype was recorded a few times. This chain connects TRBV4-3 to TRBJ2-7; 9 positions agree with TRBD2. With 1 base clipped from V and 3 bases from J, the junction kept 16 bases outside the gene matches. The CDR3 sequence is 19 residues long. CDR1 is LGHNA, CDR2 YSLEER, per germline. CDR3 in DNA: TGCGCCAGCAGCCAAGGGGTAACCTTTGGGACTAGCCGGATCTACGAGCAGTACTTC. Protein sequence: CASSQGVTFGTSRIYEQYF.

This clonotype has a count of ten or more. The chain links TRBV6-5 to TRBJ1-1, with 10 bases identical to TRBD1. Trimming at V came to 2 bases and at J to 6 bases, leaving 6 bases not matched to a gene. Germline V CDR1 and CDR2: MNHEY, SVGAGI. This CDR3 contains 15 residues. The CDR3 sequence is CASSYPGQGKAEAFF. The CDR3 DNA is TGTGCCAGCAGTTACCCGGGACAGGGGAAGGCTGAAGCTTTCTTT.

This clonotype showed up just a few times. The genes are TRBV19 and TRBJ2-7, with D uncertain. The germline CDR1 and CDR2 sequences are LNHDA and SQIVND (reference sequence). Trimming took off 2 bases at V and 7 bases at J, with 18 bases between the two ends. The CDR3 runs to 15 residues. The CDR3 loop reads CASSISGLLFQEQYF. Here the CDR3 DNA reads TGTGCCAGTAGTATAAGTGGCTTACTATTTCAAGAGCAGTACTTC.

With respect to this clonotype: One junction end disagrees with the germline gene, perhaps due to a read error. Here the CDR3 reads CASSQVQVSNYGYTF. In nucleotides, the CDR3 is TGCGCCAGCAGCCAAGTTCAGGTGTCCAACTATGGCTACACCTTC. The chain links TRBV11-3 to TRBJ1-2; the D is unclear. CDR1 and CDR2 (germline): SGHNT, YENEEA. This CDR3 is built from 15 residues.

This clonotype showed up just once. A much larger clone lies one base from this, so it may be a read error. V is TRBV10-3 and J is TRBJ2-5, with 7 bases lining up with TRBD1. CDR1 ENHRY and CDR2 SYGVKD come from the germline V gene. The CDR3 is 16 amino acids. After removal of 6 bases from V and 5 bases from J, the junction contained 15 bases not matched to a gene. The CDR3 here is CAIRQGAGGRWETQYF. The DNA of the CDR3 is TGTGCCATCAGACAGGGAGCAGGGGGACGGTGGGAGACCCAGTACTTC.

This clonotype was recorded many times. V usage is TRBV5-4 and J usage is TRBJ2-1; 9 bases fit TRBD2. CDR1 SGHNT and CDR2 YYREEE come from the germline V gene (reference sequence). This CDR3 has 14 residues. V trimming: 7 bases; J trimming: 5 bases; junction bases outside the gene matches: 7. The CDR3 sequence: CASFPGLANNEQFF. In DNA form, the CDR3 reads TGTGCCAGCTTTCCGGGACTAGCCAACAATGAGCAGTTCTTC.

There are a few counts of this clonotype. The V and J genes are TRBV30 and TRBJ2-6; D gene ambiguous. The CDR3 consists of 15 residues. V dropped 5 bases and J dropped 0 bases, with 11 bases sitting between them. Germline V CDR1 and CDR2: GTSNPN, SVGIG (reference sequence). The CDR3 loop is CAWADYSSGANVLTF. The CDR3 bases are TGTGCCTGGGCCGATTATAGCTCTGGGGCCAACGTCCTGACTTTC. The entire variable domain, with the rest obtained from reference TRBV30 and TRBJ2-6, is as follows: SQTIHQWPATLVQPVGSPLSLECTVEGTSNPNLYWYRQAAGRGLQLLFYSVGIGQISSEVPQNLSASRPQDRQFILSSKKLLLSDSGFYLCAWADYSSGANVLTFGAGSRLTVL.

On this clonotype: This clone may be a read error of a much larger clone one base away. This chain links TRBV27 with TRBJ1-5, with 7 bases identical to TRBD1. This CDR3 is 16 amino acids long. J gave up 5 bases and V 4 bases, and 11 bases lay outside the gene matches. CDR1 is MNHEY and CDR2 is SMNVEV in the germline V gene (reference sequence). CDR3 loop: CASSYLGRGKDQPQHF. The CDR3, as DNA: TGTGCCAGCAGTTACCTGGGCAGGGGGAAAGATCAGCCCCAGCATTTT.

This clonotype was counted a few times. A much larger clone sits a single nucleotide away, making a read error possible. The rearrangement links TRBV7-2 to TRBJ1-1; 7 bases are a match to TRBD1. There are 17 residues in the CDR3. J gave up 4 bases and V 1 base, and 12 bases lay outside the gene matches. Looked up from germline, CDR1 is SGHTA and CDR2 is FQGNSA. The CDR3 here is CASSLGPGQSLGTEAFF. The CDR3, as DNA: TGTGCCAGCAGCTTAGGGCCGGGACAGAGCTTGGGCACTGAAGCTTTCTTT.

In its sample, this clonotype was seen many times. The chain employs TRBV6-5 and TRBJ2-7; 7 bases align to TRBD2. The CDR3 sequence is 17 residues long. Germline V gene data show CDR1 as MNHEY and CDR2 as SVGAGI. J was trimmed by 1 base and V by 3 bases; bases with no gene match: 12. CDR3 residues: CASSYRLDGRTSYEQYF. DNA for the CDR3: TGTGCCAGCAGTTATAGGTTGGACGGGAGGACATCCTACGAGCAGTACTTC.

In its sample, this clonotype was seen many times. The rearrangement joins TRBV6-1 to TRBJ2-1; perhaps D is TRBD1 or TRBD2 (5 bases each). V dropped 6 bases and J dropped 5 bases, with 17 bases sitting between them. This CDR3 is 15 amino acids long. Looked up from germline, CDR1 is MNHNS and CDR2 is SASEGT. The CDR3 loop is CASSGTQILDNEQFF. The DNA of the CDR3 is TGTGCCAGCAGCGGGACCCAAATCCTTGACAATGAGCAGTTCTTC.

This clonotype was recorded at least ten times. J is TRBJ2-1 and V is TRBV29-1, with D perhaps matching TRBD2 (7 bases). Trimming took off 4 bases at V and 5 bases at J, with 15 bases between the two ends. The CDR3 consists of 14 residues. CDR1 and CDR2 from the germline V gene are SQVTM and ANQGSEA. The CDR3, as DNA: TGCAGCGTTGCGGGGGGCCTTTGGGACAATGAGCAGTTCTTC. Encoded protein: CSVAGGLWDNEQFF.

This clonotype has just a few counts. The chain couples TRBV9 to TRBJ2-3, with 8 bases that match TRBD2. The CDR3 has 17 residues. Trimming took 3 bases from V and 2 from J; bases not matched to a gene: 11. Looked up from germline, CDR1 is SGDLS and CDR2 is YYNGEE. The CDR3 loop reads CASSAPWAGGPTDTQYF. The CDR3 DNA reads as TGTGCCAGCAGCGCCCCGTGGGCGGGAGGCCCCACAGATACGCAGTATTTT.

This clonotype was detected many times. The J gene is TRBJ2-1, the V gene TRBV30; 7 bases are a match to TRBD1. The ends lost 4 bases at V and 0 bases at J; junction bases unmatched: 9. The CDR3 is 16 amino acids. Germline lookup yields CDR1 GTSNPN and CDR2 SVGIG (reference sequence). CDR3 nucleotide sequence: TGTGCCTGGAACCGTTTACAGGGGAGCTCCTACAATGAGCAGTTCTTC. Protein: CAWNRLQGSSYNEQFF.

The chain uses TRBV25-1 and TRBJ1-2; possibly TRBD1 for D (6 bases). The germline CDR1 and CDR2 sequences are MGHDK and SYGVNS. The CDR3 is 15 residues long. Trimming pared 5 bases from V and 0 bases from J, leaving 13 bases between. The CDR3 DNA is TGTGCCAGCAGTTCTATAGGGACAACTAACTATGGCTACACCTTC. Translated: CASSSIGTTNYGYTF.

The table lists this clonotype with many counts. J is TRBJ1-6 and V is TRBV19; the D is unclear. The CDR3 runs to 17 residues. Germline loops: CDR1 LNHDA, CDR2 SQIVND (reference sequence). Trimming stripped 3 bases from V and 9 bases from J, with 21 bases between. The CDR3 DNA reads as TGTGCCAGTAGTATCGCGCCCCGAGGAGGGAGACGTTCACCCCTCCACTTT. It is translated as CASSIAPRGGRRSPLHF.

This clonotype appeared many times. The chain uses TRBV6-1 and TRBJ2-1; tentatively, D is TRBD1 (7 bases). The V and J ends lost 10 bases and 8 bases respectively, with 12 bases between them. The CDR3 sequence is 11 residues long. Germline lookup yields CDR1 MNHNS and CDR2 SASEGT. The CDR3 protein is CATGGFDEQFF. CDR3 nucleotides: TGTGCCACAGGGGGGTTCGATGAGCAGTTCTTC.